One and the same sample provided the 23 T cell receptor beta chains below, sequenced in a study of cytomegalovirus exposure and HLA in healthy donors. Vbeta (60) and Jbeta (13) primers were used in the PCR. Here immunoSEQ multiplex PCR was the method, and the copy in TCRdb shows in-frame clones only, minus some. The sample lists around 110,000 clones; about four fifths were seen once. Sequenced material: PBMCs. The receptors here all came from a woman aged 25 to 39 in good health and CMV-seronegative.

The chain links TRBV19 to TRBJ2-5; 10 nucleotides match TRBD1. CDR1 is LNHDA and CDR2 is SQIVND in the germline V gene (reference sequence). The CDR3 has 16 residues. The junction had 6 bases not matched to a gene; V was cut back by 1 base and J by 4 bases. The CDR3 nucleotides read TGTGCCAGTAGTATAGCCGCGACAGGGGGCGGAGAGACCCAGTACTTC. The encoded protein is CASSIAATGGGETQYF.

A note on this clone: Additional DNA sequences in this sample encode the identical CDR3. The chain links TRBV5-1 to TRBJ1-1, with 7 bases lining up with TRBD1. This CDR3 comprises 13 residues. J gave up 3 bases and V 1 base, and 0 bases lay outside the gene matches. Germline CDR1 SGHRS, CDR2 YFSETQ. CDR3 nucleotide sequence: TGCGCCAGCAGCTTGACAGGGGACACTGAAGCTTTCTTT. Translating it yields CASSLTGDTEAFF.

The rearrangement links TRBV6-5 to TRBJ1-1; maybe TRBD1 (6 bases). This CDR3 region has 15 residues. V shed 0 bases and J shed 7 bases, with 15 bases lying between them. Looked up from germline, CDR1 is MNHEY and CDR2 is SVGAGI. CDR3 coding DNA: TGTGCCAGCAGTTACTCTTACGGGACACCGATTGAAGCTTTCTTT. Translation: CASSYSYGTPIEAFF.

This clone was seen only a few times. The rearrangement uses TRBV5-1 and TRBJ2-3; D perhaps matches TRBD1 (6 bases). Trimming took off 3 bases at V and 1 base at J, with 18 bases between the two ends. Germline loops: CDR1 SGHRS, CDR2 YFSETQ. The CDR3 runs to 17 residues. For the CDR3, the DNA is TGCGCCAGCAGCTGGACCCCACAGGGAGCTGGCACAGATACGCAGTATTTT. This gives the protein CASSWTPQGAGTDTQYF.

V and J are TRBV13 and TRBJ2-5, with 14 bases identical to TRBD2. The CDR3 runs 17 residues. V was pared by 3 bases and J by 2 bases, with 5 bases of the junction left unmatched. Germline V gene lookup returns CDR1 PRHDT and CDR2 FYEKMQ (reference sequence). Here the CDR3 reads CASSLGLAGDRQETQYF. The CDR3 coding sequence is TGTGCCAGCAGCTTGGGACTAGCGGGAGATCGGCAAGAGACCCAGTACTTC. Full variable domain (missing parts from reference TRBV13 and TRBJ2-5): AAGVIQSPRHLIKEKRETATLKCYPIPRHDTVYWYQQGPGQDPQFLISFYEKMQSDKGSIPDRFSAQQFSDYHSELNMSSLELGDSALYFCASSLGLAGDRQETQYFGPGTRLLVL.

This clone occurred a few times. This chain uses TRBV7-9 with TRBJ1-4; D ambiguous. Germline-derived CDR1 and CDR2 are SEHNR and FQNEAQ (reference sequence). The CDR3 length is 15 residues. V dropped 3 bases and J dropped 1 base, with 9 bases sitting between them. This CDR3 reads CASSFNLRTNEKLFF. The CDR3 bases are TGTGCCAGCAGCTTTAATTTGAGAACTAATGAAAAACTGTTTTTT.

V gene TRBV27 combines with J gene TRBJ2-6; 7 nucleotides align to TRBD2. The CDR3 covers 18 residues. CDR1 MNHEY and CDR2 SMNVEV come from the germline V gene (reference sequence). The trim removed 4 bases at V and 0 bases at J, leaving 9 bases unmatched. The CDR3 nucleotides are TGTGCCAGCAGTTCCGAGACTAGCTCATACTCTGGGGCCAACGTCCTGACTTTC. It specifies CASSSETSSYSGANVLTF.

The chain carries TRBV2 and TRBJ2-5, with D possibly TRBD2 on 6 matching bases. The CDR3 sequence is 14 residues long. Trimming cost V 1 base and J 5 bases, with 11 bases left between them. Germline loops: CDR1 SNHLY, CDR2 FYNNEI. CDR3 sequence (DNA): TGTGCCAGCAGTGAAGTCCCGGCGGGGGAGACCCAGTACTTC. This sequence encodes CASSEVPAGETQYF.

The chain uses TRBV9 and TRBJ2-7; maybe TRBD1 (6 bases). Deletions cut 7 bases from V and 7 bases from J, with 12 bases between. Per germline, CDR1 SGDLS and CDR2 YYNGEE. The CDR3 runs to 11 residues. CDR3 bases: TGTGCCAGCGGGGGCCGAAGGGAGCAGTACTTC. This encodes CASGGRREQYF.

The rearrangement joins TRBV27 to TRBJ2-2; 7 bases map to TRBD1. The CDR3 extends over 16 amino acids. Trimming removed 6 bases from V and 6 bases from J; junction bases left unmatched: 13. Germline V gene lookup returns CDR1 MNHEY and CDR2 SMNVEV (reference sequence). The CDR3 protein is CASSAQGPGVAGELFF. In DNA form, the CDR3 reads TGTGCCAGCAGCGCACAGGGGCCAGGGGTGGCCGGGGAGCTGTTTTTT.

This clone has more than one count but fewer than ten. The J gene is TRBJ2-5, the V gene TRBV10-2; TRBD1 is a possible D gene (5 bases). Judging by the DNA end, TRBJ2-7 fits better; the J call may be wrong. The germline gives CDR1 WSHSY, CDR2 SAAADI. The CDR3 loop spans 12 amino acids. The CDR3 region has the DNA TGCGCCAGCGGGGCCTCCCCCCACGAGCAGTACTTC. It translates to CASGASPHEQYF.

There are a few counts of this clone. CDR3 in amino acids: CASSVPGQAGNTIYF. The CDR3 DNA is TGTGCCAGCAGTGTGCCGGGACAAGCAGGAAACACCATATATTTT. The V call is TRBV6-6, the J call TRBJ1-3; weak D call: TRBD1 (6 bases). Trimming cost V 5 bases and J 4 bases, with 15 bases left between them. This CDR3 region has 15 residues. Germline V gene sequence: CDR1 MNHNY, CDR2 SVGAGI (reference sequence).

V and J are TRBV9 and TRBJ2-2; 9 bases match TRBD2. The CDR3 is 15 amino acids. V shed 4 bases, J shed 9 bases, and the junction held 10 bases outside the gene matches. The germline CDR1 and CDR2 sequences are SGDLS and YYNGEE. The CDR3 DNA follows: TGTGCCAGCAGCCCCTATAGCGGGGGCCGCCGGGAGCTGTTTTTT. This codes for CASSPYSGGRRELFF.

The rearrangement joins TRBV2 to TRBJ2-3, with 9 bases identical to TRBD1. Germline loops: CDR1 SNHLY, CDR2 FYNNEI. CDR3 length: 15 amino acids. V lost 4 bases and J lost 5; bases outside the gene matches: 7. The CDR3 loop is CASSVTGGIGDTQYF. CDR3 coding DNA: TGTGCCAGCAGTGTAACAGGGGGCATTGGAGATACGCAGTATTTT.

The chain joins TRBV28 to TRBJ2-7; D not certain. CDR1 and CDR2 from the germline V gene are MDHEN and SYDVKM. The V gene lost 5 bases and the J gene lost 6 bases, with 8 bases spanning the gap. This CDR3 spans 11 amino acids. In DNA, the CDR3 is TGTGCCAGCAGTATAAGTAGCGAGCAGTACTTC. Amino acids: CASSISSEQYF. The variable domain in full, with the rest retrieved from reference TRBV28 and TRBJ2-7, is DVKVTQSSRYLVKRTGEKVFLECVQDMDHENMFWYRQDPGLGLRLIYFSYDVKMKEKGDIPEGYSVSREKKERFSLILESASTNQTSMYLCASSISSEQYFGPGTRLTVT.

This clone was counted a single time. The chain employs TRBV28 and TRBJ1-5; D is possibly TRBD1 (5 bases). V dropped 1 base and J dropped 6 bases, with 13 bases sitting between them. The CDR3 contains 15 residues. Germline CDR1 and CDR2: MDHEN and SYDVKM. The DNA for the CDR3 is TGTGCCAGCAGTTTATCTCGACAGATAGTTCAGCCCCAGCATTTT. It yields the protein CASSLSRQIVQPQHF.

The chain joins TRBV6-5 to TRBJ1-3; possible D gene TRBD1, 5 bases. V was trimmed by 2 bases and J by 2 bases, leaving 10 bases between them. Germline V gives CDR1 MNHEY, CDR2 SVGAGI. The length of the CDR3 is 15 residues. CDR3 sequence reads: CASSYGSGAGNTIYF. The CDR3 DNA sequence: TGTGCCAGCAGTTACGGCTCGGGGGCTGGAAACACCATATATTTT.

The V gene is TRBV28, the J gene TRBJ2-2; the match to TRBD1 covers 9 bases. The CDR3 extends over 15 amino acids. Trimming at V came to 4 bases and at J to 7 bases, leaving 7 bases not matched to a gene. CDR1 and CDR2 from the germline V gene are MDHEN and SYDVKM. The CDR3 region has the DNA TGTGCCAGCAGTTCGCCGGGACAGGGAGGCGGGGAGCTGTTTTTT. Translation: CASSSPGQGGGELFF.

V and J are TRBV28 and TRBJ1-1; D perhaps matches TRBD1 (5 bases). From germline, CDR1 is MDHEN and CDR2 SYDVKM. There are 15 residues in the CDR3. V gave up 1 base and J gave up 1 base, with 10 bases separating them. CDR3 residues: CASSLSSTGNTEAFF. In DNA form, the CDR3 reads TGTGCCAGCAGTTTATCCTCCACAGGGAACACTGAAGCTTTCTTT.

This CDR3 is CASSLSQAADGYTF. The CDR3 DNA is TGTGCCAGCAGCTTGTCACAGGCGGCAGATGGCTACACCTTC. The genes are TRBV7-6 and TRBJ1-2; D possibly corresponds to TRBD1 (5 bases). V lost 3 bases and J lost 6, with 14 bases in between. Germline values: CDR1 SGHVS, CDR2 FNYEAQ. This CDR3 comprises 14 residues.

This chain joins TRBV11-2 and TRBJ2-1; D is unclear. CDR1 SGHAT and CDR2 FQNNGV come from the germline V gene. This CDR3 has 15 amino acids. Trimming pared 3 bases from V and 2 bases from J, leaving 11 bases between. The CDR3 DNA reads TGTGCCAGCAGCTTCACACTTGAGGCCTACAATGAGCAGTTCTTC. As protein: CASSFTLEAYNEQFF.

The V gene is TRBV4-3, the J gene TRBJ1-2; 8 bases fit TRBD1. Germline V CDR1 and CDR2: LGHNA, YSLEER. The trim removed 6 bases at V and 0 bases at J, leaving 6 bases unmatched. The CDR3 has 15 residues. As DNA, the CDR3 is TGCGCCAGCAGTGGACAGGGCAATTCTAACTATGGCTACACCTTC. Its protein is CASSGQGNSNYGYTF.

The chain has TRBV27 and TRBJ1-1, with D maybe TRBD1 (5 bases). Between the trimmed V and J ends, which lost 5 bases and 0 bases, there was a span of 13 bases. The CDR3 runs to 15 residues. CDR1 and CDR2 from the germline V gene are MNHEY and SMNVEV (reference sequence). The CDR3 DNA follows: TGTGCCAGCAGTCTACCCCCCAGGGTGAACACTGAAGCTTTCTTT. Translated, it gives CASSLPPRVNTEAFF.